This T cell receptor beta chain was sequenced for a study of blood T cell repertoires in COVID-19. From germline, CDR1 is KGHSH and CDR2 LQKENI. This CDR3 region has 17 residues. Trimming left V 0 bases short and J 6 bases short, with 20 bases between. Profiled with immunoSEQ multiplex PCR; TCRdb holds only in-frame clones, not every one. The sample has some 65,000 clones, 60% to 75% seen once. This TCR came from a woman of 80 years or more with acute or convalescent COVID-19. The chain couples TRBV18 to TRBJ1-2, with D possibly being TRBD1 (6 bases). Sequenced: peripheral blood. The CDR3 here is CASSPPIKGVDQDGYTF. CDR3 DNA sequence: TGTGCCAGCTCACCACCGATAAAGGGGGTCGACCAGGATGGCTACACCTTC.